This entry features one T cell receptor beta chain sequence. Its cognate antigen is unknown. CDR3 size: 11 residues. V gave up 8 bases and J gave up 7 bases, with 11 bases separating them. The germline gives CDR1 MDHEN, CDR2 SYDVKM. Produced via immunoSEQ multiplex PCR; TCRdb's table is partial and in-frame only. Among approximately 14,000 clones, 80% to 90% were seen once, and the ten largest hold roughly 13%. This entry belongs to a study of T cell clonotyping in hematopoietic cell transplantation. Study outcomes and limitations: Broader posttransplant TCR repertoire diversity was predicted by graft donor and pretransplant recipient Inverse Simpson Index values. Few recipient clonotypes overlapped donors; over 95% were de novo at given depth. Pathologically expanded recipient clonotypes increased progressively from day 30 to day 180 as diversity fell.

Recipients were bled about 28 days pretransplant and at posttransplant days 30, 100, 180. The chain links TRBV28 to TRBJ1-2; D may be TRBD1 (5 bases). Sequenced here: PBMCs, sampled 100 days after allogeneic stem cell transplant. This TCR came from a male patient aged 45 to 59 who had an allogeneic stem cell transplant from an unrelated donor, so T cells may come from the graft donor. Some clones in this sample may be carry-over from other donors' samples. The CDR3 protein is CASGGRVGYTF. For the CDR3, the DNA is TGTGCCAGCGGGGGAAGGGTTGGCTACACCTTC.